Sequencing of this T cell receptor (beta chain) was carried out in a study of blood T cell repertoires in COVID-19. Study at large: The United States, Italy and Spain were the sources of the acute and convalescent COVID-19 samples. Sources were T cells, B-cell-depleted T cells, or PBMCs; the material itself was cDNA or gDNA.

CDR3 length equals 12 residues. The V end lost 3 bases, the J end lost 7 bases, and 9 bases lay between the germline ends. Germline V gives CDR1 LNHDA, CDR2 SQIVND (reference sequence). Only in-frame clones appear in the TCRdb table, and some are missing; sequencing was by immunoSEQ multiplex PCR. The table lists more than 120,000 clones, 80% to 90% of them singletons. The sequenced sample was peripheral blood. V is TRBV19 and J is TRBJ1-2, with a weak D call TRBD1 (5 bases). The receptor comes from a human donor with acute or convalescent COVID-19. The donor label of this sample is uncertain. The chain's CDR3 is CASSMGQGGYTF. CDR3 DNA: TGTGCCAGTAGTATGGGGCAGGGTGGCTACACCTTC.